This T cell receptor beta chain was captured in a study of OX40 agonist ivuxolimab in advanced cancers. As for the study in general: Ivuxolimab, an agonistic anti-OX40 (CD134) antibody, was given to patients. Three patients had partial responses: one hepatocellular carcinoma, two cutaneous melanoma.

Clones were read by immunoSEQ multiplex PCR, and TCRdb kept only the in-frame ones, dropping some. The repertoire holds roughly 62,000 clones, with about 90% as singletons. Autoimmune disease history or systemic immunosuppression was exclusionary. This clonotype was obtained from an adult with an advanced solid tumor such as melanoma, head and neck, liver or kidney cancer. The sample in question was CD4+ or CD8+ T cells sorted from blood, obtained in a trial of the OX40 agonist ivuxolimab.

CDR3 in DNA: TGTGCCAGCAGTGAGGGGAGAGGAGACACCGGGGAGCTGTTTTTT. Protein: CASSEGRGDTGELFF. V is TRBV2 and J is TRBJ2-2, with D maybe TRBD2 (5 bases). Germline CDR1 is SNHLY and CDR2 is FYNNEI. The CDR3 runs 15 residues. Trimming stripped 3 bases from V and 3 bases from J, with 11 bases between.